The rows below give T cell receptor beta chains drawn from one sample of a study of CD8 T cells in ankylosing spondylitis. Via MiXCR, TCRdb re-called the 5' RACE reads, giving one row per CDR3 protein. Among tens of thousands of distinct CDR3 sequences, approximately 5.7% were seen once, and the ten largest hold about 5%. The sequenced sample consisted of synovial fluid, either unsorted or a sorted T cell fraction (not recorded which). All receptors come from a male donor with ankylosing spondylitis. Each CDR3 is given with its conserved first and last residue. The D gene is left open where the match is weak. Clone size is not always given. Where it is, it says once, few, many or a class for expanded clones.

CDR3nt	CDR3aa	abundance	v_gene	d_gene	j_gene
TGTGCCAGCAGTTTATACGGGGGGGGACATACCACAGATACGCAGTATTTT	CASSLYGGGHTTDTQYF	few	TRBV28	TRBD2	TRBJ2-3
TGTGCCAGCAGCTTATTAGGACCCGGTGATACGCAGTATTTT	CASSLLGPGDTQYF	many	TRBV7-3	-	TRBJ2-3
TGTGCCAGCAGCGTTAGCGGGAGGCCCGACGAGCAGTACTTC	CASSVSGRPDEQYF	few	TRBV2	TRBD2	TRBJ2-7
TGTGCCAGCAGTTACTGGTTTACCACCGGGGAGCTGTTTTTT	CASSYWFTTGELFF	-	TRBV6-2/TRBV6-3	-	TRBJ2-2
TGTGCCAGCAGCCCGGGAGGGTTCACCGGGGAGCTGTTTTTT	CASSPGGFTGELFF	-	TRBV5-4	TRBD2	TRBJ2-2
TGTGCCAGCATAGTAGCGGGAACCTCCTACAATGAGCAGTTCTTC	CASIVAGTSYNEQFF	-	TRBV7-9	TRBD2	TRBJ2-1
TGTGCCAGCAGTCGCGGACTAGCGGGAAGTTACAATGAGCAGTTCTTC	CASSRGLAGSYNEQFF	few	TRBV6-1	TRBD2	TRBJ2-1
TGTGCTAGCAGCTTAGCGCGGGGTCCCCAAGAGACCCAGTACTTC	CASSLARGPQETQYF	many	TRBV7-7	-	TRBJ2-5
TGCAGCGTTTCTTGGCAGGTCGGAACTGAAGCTTTCTTT	CSVSWQVGTEAFF	many	TRBV29-1	-	TRBJ1-1
TGTGCCAGCAGCTTAGCGGCTAGCGGGGGAGGCGAGCAGTACTTC	CASSLAASGGGEQYF	many	TRBV7-9	TRBD2	TRBJ2-7
TGCGCCAGTAGGGACACGGTAAATGAAAAACTGTTTTTT	CASRDTVNEKLFF	once	TRBV5-1	-	TRBJ1-4
TGTGCCAGCAGCATCCAGGCTAGCGGGGACTACGAGCAGTACTTC	CASSIQASGDYEQYF	many	TRBV7-2	TRBD2	TRBJ2-7
TGCGCCAGCAGCCCGTTGGGGAGGCTTAATGAAAAACTGTTTTTT	CASSPLGRLNEKLFF	few	TRBV5-1	-	TRBJ1-4
TGTGCCAGTAGTTCGCAGGGTGATGAAAAACTGTTTTTT	CASSSQGDEKLFF	-	TRBV19	-	TRBJ1-4
TGTGCCAGCAGGGACAGGGTTAGCAATCAGCCCCAGCATTTT	CASRDRVSNQPQHF	many	TRBV28	TRBD1	TRBJ1-5
TGCAGTGCTTTCGGACAGGGGGAAGGGGAGACCCAGTACTTC	CSAFGQGEGETQYF	many	TRBV20-1	TRBD1	TRBJ2-5
TGTGCCACCAGTGATTCTAGCGGGCTGGGGACCTACGAGCAGTACTTC	CATSDSSGLGTYEQYF	-	TRBV24-1	TRBD2	TRBJ2-7
TGCGCCAGCAGTAAAGCCGGGACAGTCTCCTACGAGCAGTACTTC	CASSKAGTVSYEQYF	few	TRBV4-1	TRBD1	TRBJ2-7
TGTGCCAGCAGTGGGGGGTTCTCTGGAAACACCATATATTTT	CASSGGFSGNTIYF	-	TRBV2	-	TRBJ1-3
TGTGCCAGCAGCCCGGGACTAGTATACAATGAGCAGTTCTTC	CASSPGLVYNEQFF	many	TRBV7-8	TRBD2	TRBJ2-1
TGTGCCAGCAGTAGCCGGGACAGTTCCCAGCCCCAGCATTTT	CASSSRDSSQPQHF	many	TRBV2	TRBD1	TRBJ1-5
TGTGCCACCGAGGACGGGAGTAAGGGAGAGACCCAGTACTTC	CATEDGSKGETQYF	medium-sized	TRBV25-1	-	TRBJ2-5
-	CSTSGALEGQETQYF	few	TRBV20-1	-	TRBJ2-5
TGTGCCGGCAGCTTAATGGGCAGGGCGATGAACACCGGGGAGCTGTTTTTT	CAGSLMGRAMNTGELFF	-	TRBV7-3	-	TRBJ2-2
TGCGCCAGCAGCTTGAACAGGGGAAGGGAGACCCAGTACTTC	CASSLNRGRETQYF	many	TRBV5-1	TRBD1	TRBJ2-5
TGTGCCAGCAGACTAGCGGGAGATACAGATACGCAGTATTTT	CASRLAGDTDTQYF	many	TRBV28	TRBD2	TRBJ2-3
TGTGCCAGCAGCCAAGTCCGCGACGATACGCAGTATTTT	CASSQVRDDTQYF	many	TRBV4-2	-	TRBJ2-3
TGCGCCAGCAGCTTGTCTATGACGCCGGGAGGCTACACCTTC	CASSLSMTPGGYTF	many	TRBV5-1	-	TRBJ1-2
TGCAGTGCTAGAGATCAACTAGCGGGATGGAACGAGCAGTACTTC	CSARDQLAGWNEQYF	few	TRBV20-1	TRBD2	TRBJ2-7
TGCGCCAGCAGCCCCGGGACAGGGGTCACCGGGGAGCTGTTTTTT	CASSPGTGVTGELFF	many	TRBV5-1	TRBD1	TRBJ2-2
TGTGCCAGCAGCCAAGATCAGAGAGCAACTCATCAGTTCTTC	CASSQDQRATHQFF	-	TRBV3-1	-	TRBJ2-1
TGTGCCAGCAGTTGGACAGTGTACCAAGAGACCCAGTACTTC	CASSWTVYQETQYF	many	TRBV6-2/TRBV6-3	-	TRBJ2-5
TGTGCCAGCTCAACCTCCAGGGACTCCTACGAGCAGTACTTC	CASSTSRDSYEQYF	many	TRBV18	-	TRBJ2-7
TGTGCCAGCAGTTTCCCGGAAGGGAACTATGGCTACACCTTC	CASSFPEGNYGYTF	-	TRBV28	-	TRBJ1-2
TGCAGTGCTATTGGACAGCTAAATAGCAATCAGCCCCAGCATTTT	CSAIGQLNSNQPQHF	many	TRBV20-1	-	TRBJ1-5
TGTGCCAGCAGCCCCTTCGTCGGGAGTGGGCAGTACTTC	CASSPFVGSGQYF	-	TRBV28	-	TRBJ2-7
TGTGCCAGCTCACCAGGGGCCCCTACAGGGTTAGGAACTGAAGCTTTCTTT	CASSPGAPTGLGTEAFF	-	TRBV18	-	TRBJ1-1
TGCAGTGCTACCGGGGACAGATCCCGAAACTCTGGAAACACCATATATTTT	CSATGDRSRNSGNTIYF	many	TRBV20-1	TRBD1	TRBJ1-3
TGCAGTGCTAGCCTTCTTAGGGACAGGGGCTACGAGCAGTACTTC	CSASLLRDRGYEQYF	many	TRBV20-1	TRBD1	TRBJ2-7
TGTGCCAGCAGCCGTAGGCTAGCGGGAGCTAGCACAGATACGCAGTATTTT	CASSRRLAGASTDTQYF	-	TRBV7-9	TRBD2	TRBJ2-3